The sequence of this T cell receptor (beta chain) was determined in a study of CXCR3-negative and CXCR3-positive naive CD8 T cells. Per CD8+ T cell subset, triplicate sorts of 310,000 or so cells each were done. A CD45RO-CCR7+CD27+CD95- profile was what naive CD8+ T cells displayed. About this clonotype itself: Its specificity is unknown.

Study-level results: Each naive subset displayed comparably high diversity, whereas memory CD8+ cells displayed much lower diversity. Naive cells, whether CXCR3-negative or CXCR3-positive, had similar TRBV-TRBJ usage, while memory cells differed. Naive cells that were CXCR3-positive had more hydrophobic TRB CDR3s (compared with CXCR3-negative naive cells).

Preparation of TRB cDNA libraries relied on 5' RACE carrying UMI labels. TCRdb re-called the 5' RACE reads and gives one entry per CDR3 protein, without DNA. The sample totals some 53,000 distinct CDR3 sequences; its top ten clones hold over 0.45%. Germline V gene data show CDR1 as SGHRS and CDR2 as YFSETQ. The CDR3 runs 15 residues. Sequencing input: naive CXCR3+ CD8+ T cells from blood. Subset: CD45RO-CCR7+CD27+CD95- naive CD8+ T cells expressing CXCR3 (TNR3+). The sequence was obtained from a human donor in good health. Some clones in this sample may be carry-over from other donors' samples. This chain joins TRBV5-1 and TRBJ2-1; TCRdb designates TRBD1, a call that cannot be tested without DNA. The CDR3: CASSLAGGEANEQFF.